The subject of this entry is one T cell receptor (beta chain). Its antigen remains unidentified. This same CDR3 is encoded by further DNA sequences in the sample. The sample belongs to a study of shared clonotypes between healthy human individuals. General study points: What rarefaction showed was incomplete sorted-subset sequencing despite large depth.

Some clones are missing from TCRdb's copy, which holds only in-frame ones; the method was immunoSEQ multiplex PCR. The repertoire holds about 2.1 million clones, with approximately 92% as singletons. Germline loops: CDR1 MNHEY, CDR2 SMNVEV (reference sequence). This CDR3 region has 11 residues. The V gene lost 8 bases and the J gene lost 3 bases, with 8 bases spanning the gap. Naive CD8 cells lacked CD45RO, underwent positive selection for CCR7 and left out terminally differentiated effector memory CD45RA+ cells. Sequences were obtained from naive CD8+ T cells from PBMCs. The V and J genes are TRBV27 and TRBJ2-7, with D possibly being TRBD2 (5 bases). The receptor comes from a man between 18 and 29 years old in good health. Some clones in this sample may be carry-over from other donors' samples. As DNA, the CDR3 is TGTGCCAGCCGGACTGGCTACGAGCAGTACTTC. It is translated as CASRTGYEQYF.